This T cell receptor beta chain came from a study of blood T cell repertoires in COVID-19. Overall study context: Material from acute and convalescent COVID-19 was sourced from the United States, Italy and Spain. Sample material is recorded as cDNA or gDNA derived from T cells, B-cell-depleted T cells, or PBMCs.

Methods used by the authors: Amplification of reference gene primers provided the estimated nucleated cell counts. TCRdb keeps only in-frame clones here, not all; method: immunoSEQ multiplex PCR. The D gene and trimming were derived from the DNA, and the V and J assignments and clone size from that table. In the table there are around 200,000 clones, about 88% of which are singletons. Trimming cost V 6 bases and J 0 bases; bases outside gene matches: 2. CDR3 length equals 13 residues. CDR1 and CDR2 from the germline V gene are MDHEN and SYDVKM. This TCR was recovered from a woman over 75 in a cohort sampled during active or convalescent COVID-19. What was sequenced was peripheral blood. The chain uses TRBV28 and TRBJ2-7, with TRBD1 matching over 7 bases. Here the CDR3 DNA reads TGTGCCAGCAGAGGGGACAGCTCCTACGAGCAGTACTTC. Encoded protein: CASRGDSSYEQYF.